This entry features one TCR beta chain sequence. The CDR3 is made up of 16 amino acids. The germline gives CDR1 SGDLS, CDR2 YYNGEE. V shed 6 bases and J 1 base; nucleotides not matched to a gene: 6. These data belong to a study of blood T cell repertoires in COVID-19. Libraries were prepared by immunoSEQ multiplex PCR; TCRdb keeps only in-frame clonotypes and omits some of them. Of roughly 380,000 clones in the sample, 88% were seen once. This clonotype originated in a woman in her twenties or thirties who had been exposed to COVID-19. Sequenced: PBMCs or T cells enriched from blood (not recorded which). The chain is built from TRBV9 and TRBJ2-6, with TRBD2 matching over 8 bases. The CDR3 coding sequence is TGTGCCAGCAAGGGGATAGCGGGATCTGGGGCCAACGTCCTGACTTTC. Residues: CASKGIAGSGANVLTF.